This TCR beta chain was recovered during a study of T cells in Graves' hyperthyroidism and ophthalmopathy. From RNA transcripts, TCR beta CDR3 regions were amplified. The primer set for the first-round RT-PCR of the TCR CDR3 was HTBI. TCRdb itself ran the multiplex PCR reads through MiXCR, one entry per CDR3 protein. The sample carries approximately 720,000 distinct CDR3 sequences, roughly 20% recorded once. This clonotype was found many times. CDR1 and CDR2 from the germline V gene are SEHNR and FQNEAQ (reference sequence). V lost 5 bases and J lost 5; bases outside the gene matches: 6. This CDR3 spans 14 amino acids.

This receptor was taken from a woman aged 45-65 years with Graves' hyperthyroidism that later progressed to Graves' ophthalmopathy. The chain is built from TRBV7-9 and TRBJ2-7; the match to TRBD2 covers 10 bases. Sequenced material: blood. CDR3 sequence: CASSLGLAYNEQYF. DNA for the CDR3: TGTGCCAGCAGCCTGGGACTAGCGTACAACGAGCAGTACTTC.